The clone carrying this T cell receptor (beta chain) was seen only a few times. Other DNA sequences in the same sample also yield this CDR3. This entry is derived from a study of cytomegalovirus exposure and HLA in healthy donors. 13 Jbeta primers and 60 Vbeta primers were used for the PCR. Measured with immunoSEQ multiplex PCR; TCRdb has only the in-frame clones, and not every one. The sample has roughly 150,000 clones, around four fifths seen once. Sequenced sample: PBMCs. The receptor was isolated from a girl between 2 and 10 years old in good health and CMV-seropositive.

The CDR3: CASSYSGGRNQPQHF. CDR3 DNA sequence: TGTGCCAGCAGTTACTCAGGGGGCAGGAATCAGCCCCAGCATTTT. J is TRBJ1-5 and V is TRBV6-5; 7 bases map to TRBD1. V lost 0 bases to trimming and J lost 4 bases; unmatched junction nucleotides: 3. The CDR3 is made up of 15 amino acids. Looked up from germline, CDR1 is MNHEY and CDR2 is SVGAGI.